These T cell receptor beta chains were read from a single sample in a study of cytomegalovirus exposure and HLA in healthy donors. Sequencing was performed with immunoSEQ multiplex PCR; in TCRdb, only in-frame clones are kept and a portion is missing. The sample shows 140,000 to 150,000 clones, about a tenth of them seen only once. The sequenced material came from PBMCs. The receptors shown here come from a male donor in good health and CMV-seronegative. CDR3s include the opening cysteine and the closing phenylalanine or tryptophan. D genes are given only for firm matches. Rows give clone size only sometimes, using once, few, many, or a class for an expanded clone.

TRBD2	TRBJ2-1	TRBV29-1	NA	TGCAGCGTCTCAGCGGGGGGGCTCGGTTCTATTATAGGTGAGCAGTTCTTC	CSVSAGGLGSIIGEQFF
TRBD1	TRBJ1-2	TRBV19	NA	TGTGCCAGTAGCCTGACAGGGGGCGGTGGCTACACCTTC	CASSLTGGGGYTF
NA	TRBJ2-5	TRBV28	NA	TGTGCCAGCAGTTTAGGGGGCTGGGAGACCCAGTACTTC	CASSLGGWETQYF
NA	TRBJ1-1	TRBV4-3	NA	TGCGCCAGCAGCCGGGCGGCAGGGGAAGGGAACACTGAAGCTTTCTTT	CASSRAAGEGNTEAFF
NA	TRBJ1-2	TRBV13	few	TGTGCCAGCAGCCCGGGGACACCCTATGGCTACACCTTC	CASSPGTPYGYTF
TRBD2	TRBJ2-2	TRBV28	NA	TGTGCCAGCAGTCAGAGACTAGCGGGAGGGAACACCGGGGAGCTGTTTTTT	CASSQRLAGGNTGELFF
NA	TRBJ1-2	TRBV6-6	NA	TGTGCCAGCAGTTACTCGATGCAGCCAGGCAACTATGGCTACACCTTC	CASSYSMQPGNYGYTF
TRBD1	TRBJ1-2	TRBV19	NA	TGTGCCAGTAGTCCCAGGGACAGACTTTACACCTTC	CASSPRDRLYTF
NA	TRBJ1-2	TRBV19	NA	TGTGCCAGTAGTCCCTCCCCTTATGGCTACACCTTC	CASSPSPYGYTF
TRBD1	TRBJ1-1	TRBV5-1	NA	TGCGCCAGCAGCTTGGCCGGGACAGGGGGAACTGAAGCTTTCTTT	CASSLAGTGGTEAFF
NA	TRBJ2-2	TRBV9	NA	TGTGCCAGCAGCGGAAGACAGAGCACCGGGGAGCTGTTTTTT	CASSGRQSTGELFF
NA	TRBJ2-2	TRBV5-6	NA	TGTGCCAGCAGCTTTCCAGGGGCTAACACCGGGGAGCTGTTTTTT	CASSFPGANTGELFF